A single sample gave rise to the 3 T cell receptor beta chains below, sequenced in a study of TIL therapy for anti-PD-1-resistant metastatic lung cancer. Time point in this sample: pre-treatment sample, taken before nivolumab and TIL therapy. The libraries were made with immunoSEQ v3. TCRdb keeps only in-frame clones here, not all; method: immunoSEQ multiplex PCR. The table includes roughly 54,000 clones, roughly 84% detected once. This sample comprised blood, obtained at baseline. The receptor source for this set is a person between 25 and 80 years old with non-small cell lung cancer.

The CDR3: CASSISSGGRTDTQYF. Written as DNA, the CDR3 is TGTGCCAGTAGTATTAGTAGCGGGGGTCGCACAGATACGCAGTATTTT. The chain has TRBV19 and TRBJ2-3, with 9 bases lining up with TRBD2. The CDR3 has 16 amino acids. Per germline, CDR1 LNHDA and CDR2 SQIVND (reference sequence). V was pared by 3 bases and J by 1 base, with 5 bases of the junction left unmatched.

The J gene is TRBJ1-1, the V gene TRBV7-9; D is uncertain. The CDR3 length is 17 residues. The V end lost 5 bases, the J end lost 0 bases, and 19 bases lay between the germline ends. Germline assignment: CDR1 SEHNR and CDR2 FQNEAQ (reference sequence). The CDR3 coding sequence is TGTGCCAGCAGCCCGAGGTGGCAGGCCACATTGAACACTGAAGCTTTCTTT. Translating it yields CASSPRWQATLNTEAFF.

The chain recombines TRBV19 with TRBJ1-5, with 9 bases aligning to TRBD1. Germline V gene sequence: CDR1 LNHDA, CDR2 SQIVND (reference sequence). The junction had 4 bases not matched to a gene; V was cut back by 7 bases and J by 0 bases. CDR3 length equals 15 residues. Here the CDR3 reads CASTPDRGSNQPQHF. In DNA, the CDR3 is TGTGCCAGTACCCCGGACAGGGGTAGCAATCAGCCCCAGCATTTT.